A selection of T cell receptor beta chains follows, all from one sample in a study of cytomegalovirus exposure and HLA in healthy donors. Produced via immunoSEQ multiplex PCR; TCRdb's table is partial and in-frame only. The sample table includes over 100,000 clones. The source material was PBMCs. Receptor source: a woman in her thirties or forties in good health and CMV-seropositive. CDR3s include the opening cysteine and the closing phenylalanine or tryptophan. A D gene is named only where the DNA matches it firmly.

cdr3_length: 14; j_call: TRBJ1-1; v_call: TRBV6-1; d_call: TRBD1; cdr3_nt: TGTGCCAGCAACCGACAGGGGTGGAACACTGAAGCTTTCTTT; cdr3_aa: CASNRQGWNTEAFF
cdr3_length: 14; j_call: TRBJ2-7; v_call: TRBV28; d_call: TRBD1; cdr3_nt: TGTGCCAGCAGTGCCCACAGGGGGCTAATCGAGCAGTACTTC; cdr3_aa: CASSAHRGLIEQYF
cdr3_length: 16; j_call: TRBJ1-1; v_call: TRBV5-1; d_call: .; cdr3_nt: TGCGCCAGCAGCTTGGTTACGCGGGGGAGGATCACTGAAGCTTTCTTT; cdr3_aa: CASSLVTRGRITEAFF
cdr3_length: 14; j_call: TRBJ2-1; v_call: TRBV27; d_call: .; cdr3_nt: TGTGCCAGCAGTCCTACCCTATCGCGCAATGAGCAGTTCTTC; cdr3_aa: CASSPTLSRNEQFF
cdr3_length: 13; j_call: TRBJ1-1; v_call: TRBV2; d_call: .; cdr3_nt: TGTGCCAGCAGTGCCCAGGGAAACACTGAAGCTTTCTTT; cdr3_aa: CASSAQGNTEAFF
cdr3_length: 15; j_call: TRBJ2-7; v_call: TRBV5-1; d_call: .; cdr3_nt: TGCGCCAGCAGCTTGGGTGGACTACTCTCCTACGAGCAGTACTTC; cdr3_aa: CASSLGGLLSYEQYF
cdr3_length: 13; j_call: TRBJ1-5; v_call: TRBV6-6; d_call: .; cdr3_nt: TGTGCCAGCAGTGCCCAGAACAATCAGCCCCAGCATTTT; cdr3_aa: CASSAQNNQPQHF
cdr3_length: 16; j_call: TRBJ1-1; v_call: TRBV5-1; d_call: TRBD1; cdr3_nt: TGCGCCAGCAGCTCCGGACAGGGTGGAGTGAACACTGAAGCTTTCTTT; cdr3_aa: CASSSGQGGVNTEAFF
cdr3_length: 17; j_call: TRBJ1-5; v_call: TRBV27; d_call: .; cdr3_nt: TGTGCCAGCAGATTAGCAGGGGAGACGAATAGCAATCAGCCCCAGCATTTT; cdr3_aa: CASRLAGETNSNQPQHF
cdr3_length: 10; j_call: TRBJ2-1; v_call: TRBV6-1; d_call: .; cdr3_nt: TGTGCCAGCAGACTCAATGAGCAGTTCTTC; cdr3_aa: CASRLNEQFF
cdr3_length: 14; j_call: TRBJ2-3; v_call: TRBV18; d_call: .; cdr3_nt: TGTGCTAGCTCACCGACTCTGGCCACAGATACGCAGTATTTT; cdr3_aa: CASSPTLATDTQYF
cdr3_length: 14; j_call: TRBJ2-5; v_call: TRBV6-5; d_call: .; cdr3_nt: TGTGCCAGCAGTTACTCTCGGCGGGGAGAGACCCAGTACTTC; cdr3_aa: CASSYSRRGETQYF
cdr3_length: 13; j_call: TRBJ2-1; v_call: TRBV29-1; d_call: .; cdr3_nt: TGCAGCGTTGAACAACGGAAGGGGGAGTACCAGTTCTTC; cdr3_aa: CSVEQRKGEYQFF
cdr3_length: 11; j_call: TRBJ2-2; v_call: TRBV11-2; d_call: .; cdr3_nt: TGTGCCAGCAGCCGGTCCGGGGAGCTGTTTTTT; cdr3_aa: CASSRSGELFF
cdr3_length: 14; j_call: TRBJ1-1; v_call: TRBV5-1; d_call: .; cdr3_nt: TGCGCCAGCACCATTACAGGGCCGAACACTGAAGCTTTCTTT; cdr3_aa: CASTITGPNTEAFF
cdr3_length: 14; j_call: TRBJ2-5; v_call: TRBV6-5; d_call: .; cdr3_nt: TGTGCCAGCAGTTACCTCGGACAGCAGGAGACCCAGTACTTC; cdr3_aa: CASSYLGQQETQYF
cdr3_length: 13; j_call: TRBJ2-5; v_call: TRBV19; d_call: .; cdr3_nt: TGTGCCAGTAGTGTCTACTCCCAAGAGACCCAGTACTTC; cdr3_aa: CASSVYSQETQYF
cdr3_length: 15; j_call: TRBJ1-2; v_call: TRBV2; d_call: .; cdr3_nt: TGTGCCAGCAGTGAATGGGAGGGGCGTTATTATGGCTACACCTTC; cdr3_aa: CASSEWEGRYYGYTF
cdr3_length: 16; j_call: TRBJ1-5; v_call: TRBV19; d_call: TRBD1; cdr3_nt: TGTGCCAGTAGTTTTCGGCGGACAGGGGGGGATCAGCCCCAGCATTTT; cdr3_aa: CASSFRRTGGDQPQHF
cdr3_length: 15; j_call: TRBJ2-1; v_call: TRBV9; d_call: TRBD1; cdr3_nt: TGTGCCAGCAGCGTAGGGGACAGGCTCTACAATGAGCAGTTCTTC; cdr3_aa: CASSVGDRLYNEQFF
cdr3_length: 13; j_call: TRBJ1-2; v_call: TRBV2; d_call: .; cdr3_nt: TGTGCCAGCAGCTTAAAGCCGGTTGATGGCTACACCTTC; cdr3_aa: CASSLKPVDGYTF
cdr3_length: 15; j_call: TRBJ2-1; v_call: TRBV7-9; d_call: TRBD1; cdr3_nt: TGTGCCAGCAGCTTAGGACAGGGGATGGACAATGAGCAGTTCTTC; cdr3_aa: CASSLGQGMDNEQFF
cdr3_length: 14; j_call: TRBJ1-5; v_call: TRBV18; d_call: TRBD1; cdr3_nt: TGTGCCAGCTCACTAGGGACAGGTAATCAGCCCCAGCATTTT; cdr3_aa: CASSLGTGNQPQHF
cdr3_length: 12; j_call: TRBJ1-3; v_call: TRBV19; d_call: .; cdr3_nt: TGTGCCAGTAGTAAGGACTGGCTCCATCGGGATTTT; cdr3_aa: CASSKDWLHRDF
cdr3_length: 16; j_call: TRBJ2-2; v_call: TRBV7-3; d_call: .; cdr3_nt: TGTGCCAGCAGCTTATATTCCAGGCCAGGTTCCGGGGAGCTGTTTTTT; cdr3_aa: CASSLYSRPGSGELFF
cdr3_length: 15; j_call: TRBJ2-7; v_call: TRBV28; d_call: .; cdr3_nt: TGTGCCAGCAGTTTACCAGCCTATCGGGGTTACGAGCAGTACTTC; cdr3_aa: CASSLPAYRGYEQYF
cdr3_length: 14; j_call: TRBJ2-1; v_call: TRBV29-1; d_call: .; cdr3_nt: TGCAGCGCCGGAGGCGGGTCCCGCTACAATGAGCAGTTCTTC; cdr3_aa: CSAGGGSRYNEQFF
cdr3_length: 17; j_call: TRBJ1-5; v_call: TRBV28; d_call: TRBD1; cdr3_nt: TGTGCCAGCAGTTTTCCAGAACAGGGGACCCGCAATCAGCCCCAGCATTTT; cdr3_aa: CASSFPEQGTRNQPQHF
cdr3_length: 19; j_call: TRBJ2-1; v_call: TRBV19; d_call: TRBD2; cdr3_nt: TGTGCCAGTAGTATCCACCCCGGGGGGGTTTATAGCTCCTACAATGAGCAGTTCTTC; cdr3_aa: CASSIHPGGVYSSYNEQFF
cdr3_length: 19; j_call: TRBJ2-3; v_call: TRBV4-1; d_call: TRBD2; cdr3_nt: TGCGCCAGCAGCCAAGAGAGGGATCTAGCGGGAGGTGGGGTGGATACGCAGTATTTT; cdr3_aa: CASSQERDLAGGGVDTQYF
cdr3_length: 15; j_call: TRBJ2-7; v_call: TRBV5-1; d_call: TRBD1; cdr3_nt: TGCGCCAGCAGCTTTGTGGACAGGGGGGCCTACGAGCAGTACTTC; cdr3_aa: CASSFVDRGAYEQYF
cdr3_length: 15; j_call: TRBJ2-3; v_call: TRBV19; d_call: .; cdr3_nt: TGTGCCAGTAAAAGTGGCGGAGGGAATCCAGATACGCAGTATTTT; cdr3_aa: CASKSGGGNPDTQYF
cdr3_length: 15; j_call: TRBJ2-7; v_call: TRBV28; d_call: TRBD1; cdr3_nt: TGTGCCAGCAGTTCGTCGGGACAGTTTACCTACGAGCAGTACTTC; cdr3_aa: CASSSSGQFTYEQYF
cdr3_length: 14; j_call: TRBJ2-1; v_call: TRBV7-8; d_call: .; cdr3_nt: TGTGCCAGCAGCTTAGCGGTTTGGGGCAATAAGCAGTTCTTC; cdr3_aa: CASSLAVWGNKQFF
cdr3_length: 11; j_call: TRBJ1-4; v_call: TRBV7-9; d_call: .; cdr3_nt: TGTGCCAGCAGCTTCGGTGAAAAACTGTTTTTT; cdr3_aa: CASSFGEKLFF
cdr3_length: 16; j_call: TRBJ2-5; v_call: TRBV9; d_call: TRBD2; cdr3_nt: TGTGCCAGCAGTAATCAAGCGGGAGGGCCCAAAGAGACCCAGTACTTC; cdr3_aa: CASSNQAGGPKETQYF
cdr3_length: 14; j_call: TRBJ1-2; v_call: TRBV4-2; d_call: TRBD1; cdr3_nt: TGTGCCAGCAGCATTTCGGGACAGGTCGCTGGCTACACCTTC; cdr3_aa: CASSISGQVAGYTF
cdr3_length: 13; j_call: TRBJ1-2; v_call: TRBV6-6; d_call: TRBD1; cdr3_nt: TGTGCCAGCAGTTTTAGGACAGGGGACGGCTACACCTTC; cdr3_aa: CASSFRTGDGYTF
cdr3_length: 14; j_call: TRBJ1-3; v_call: TRBV5-1; d_call: .; cdr3_nt: TGCGCCAGCAGCCCCGTACTCTCTGGAAACACCATATATTTT; cdr3_aa: CASSPVLSGNTIYF
cdr3_length: 13; j_call: TRBJ2-7; v_call: TRBV6-5; d_call: .; cdr3_nt: TGTGCCAGCAATTCAGATGCCAACTACGAGCAGTACTTC; cdr3_aa: CASNSDANYEQYF
cdr3_length: 11; j_call: TRBJ2-1; v_call: TRBV20-1; d_call: .; cdr3_nt: TGCAGTGCTATAGATATCAATGAGCAGTTCTTC; cdr3_aa: CSAIDINEQFF
cdr3_length: 15; j_call: TRBJ2-3; v_call: TRBV14; d_call: .; cdr3_nt: TGTGCCAGCAGCCAAGATGTGGCTCCTGGAGATACGCAGTATTTT; cdr3_aa: CASSQDVAPGDTQYF
cdr3_length: 15; j_call: TRBJ1-4; v_call: TRBV5-1; d_call: .; cdr3_nt: TGCGCCAGCAGCTCCCGCGGGGCCCCTAATGAAAAACTGTTTTTT; cdr3_aa: CASSSRGAPNEKLFF
cdr3_length: 15; j_call: TRBJ2-7; v_call: TRBV28; d_call: TRBD2; cdr3_nt: TGTGCCAGCAGTTTTTCCCAGCGGGGTTTATACGAGCAGTACTTC; cdr3_aa: CASSFSQRGLYEQYF
cdr3_length: 12; j_call: TRBJ1-2; v_call: TRBV30; d_call: TRBD1; cdr3_nt: TGTGCCTGGGACAGGGGTGTCTATGGCTACACCTTC; cdr3_aa: CAWDRGVYGYTF
cdr3_length: 13; j_call: TRBJ2-7; v_call: TRBV5-6; d_call: .; cdr3_nt: TGTGCCAGCAGCTCGGTTGGGGCCGACGAGCAGTACTTC; cdr3_aa: CASSSVGADEQYF
cdr3_length: 15; j_call: TRBJ2-2; v_call: TRBV5-4; d_call: .; cdr3_nt: TGTGCCAGCAGCTTGGCTAGGCGTGGCTCCGGGGAGCTGTTTTTT; cdr3_aa: CASSLARRGSGELFF
cdr3_length: 11; j_call: TRBJ2-7; v_call: TRBV2; d_call: TRBD2; cdr3_nt: TGTGCCACCAGGGCGGGGGTTGAGCAGTACTTC; cdr3_aa: CATRAGVEQYF
cdr3_length: 13; j_call: TRBJ1-4; v_call: TRBV28; d_call: .; cdr3_nt: TGTGCCAGCGCTATCGTAACTAATGAAAAACTGTTTTTT; cdr3_aa: CASAIVTNEKLFF
cdr3_length: 13; j_call: TRBJ1-5; v_call: TRBV6-1; d_call: .; cdr3_nt: TGTGCCAGCAGTGACGGGGAAAATCAGCCCCAGCATTTT; cdr3_aa: CASSDGENQPQHF